The rows below give T cell receptor beta chains drawn from one sample of a study of blood T cell repertoires in COVID-19. Sequenced by immunoSEQ multiplex PCR; TCRdb stores in-frame clones only, minus some. The sample has fewer than 350,000 clones, 87% seen once. Sequenced input: peripheral blood. Source of these receptors: a woman in her 50s who had recovered from COVID-19. Each CDR3 is given with its conserved first and last residue. D genes are given only for firm matches. Some rows have no size entry. The others give once, few or many, or a class for an expanded clone.

clone_size	d_call	cdr3_length	v_call	j_call	cdr3_aa	cdr3_nt
.	TRBD1	14	TRBV7-2	TRBJ1-2	CASSLLGTAYGYTF	TGTGCCAGCAGCCTACTCGGGACAGCTTACGGCTACACCTTC
once	TRBD2	14	TRBV6-2/TRBV6-3	TRBJ2-7	CASSLLAGVGEQYF	TGTGCCAGCAGTTTACTAGCGGGAGTCGGCGAGCAGTACTTC
.	TRBD1	14	TRBV18	TRBJ2-7	CASSHRDSSNEQYF	TGTGCCAGCTCACACCGGGACAGCTCAAACGAGCAGTACTTC
few	TRBD1	13	TRBV11-2	TRBJ1-2	CASSLGQGGGYTF	TGTGCCAGCAGCTTAGGACAGGGTGGCGGCTACACCTTC
.	.	13	TRBV6-1	TRBJ1-2	CASSETGLYGYTF	TGTGCCAGCAGTGAGACAGGTCTTTATGGCTACACCTTC
.	TRBD2	17	TRBV6-2/TRBV6-3	TRBJ2-2	CASSPGTSGASTGELFF	TGTGCCAGCAGTCCCGGGACTAGCGGGGCAAGCACCGGGGAGCTGTTTTTT
.	TRBD1	14	TRBV4-2	TRBJ2-7	CASSQDNRGSEQYF	TGTGCCAGCAGCCAAGACAACAGGGGATCCGAGCAGTACTTC
.	.	14	TRBV6-6	TRBJ1-1	CASSYSIWGPEAFF	TGTGCCAGCAGTTACTCGATCTGGGGGCCCGAAGCTTTCTTT
.	TRBD1	15	TRBV27	TRBJ1-6	CASSPRQGDSSPLHF	TGTGCCAGCAGTCCCCGACAGGGCGATAGCTCACCCCTCCACTTT
.	TRBD1	17	TRBV18	TRBJ1-4	CASSPTRDRGISEKLFF	TGTGCCAGCTCACCGACCCGGGACAGGGGTATAAGTGAAAAACTGTTTTTT
.	.	16	TRBV5-6	TRBJ1-1	CASSLVFGQENTEAFF	TGTGCCAGCAGCTTGGTCTTTGGGCAGGAGAACACTGAAGCTTTCTTT
.	TRBD1	15	TRBV7-2	TRBJ1-1	CASSLGTGGNTEAFF	TGTGCCAGCAGCTTAGGAACAGGGGGGAACACTGAAGCTTTCTTT
.	.	15	TRBV7-2	TRBJ2-7	CASSLAIGRTYEQYF	TGTGCCAGCAGCTTAGCGATTGGCAGAACCTACGAGCAGTACTTC
.	.	15	TRBV7-2	TRBJ1-5	CASSFDGRGNQPQHF	TGTGCCAGCAGCTTCGATGGCAGGGGAAATCAGCCCCAGCATTTT
.	.	14	TRBV30	TRBJ1-4	CAWSVGEINEKLFF	TGTGCCTGGAGTGTTGGTGAGATAAATGAAAAACTGTTTTTT
.	TRBD1	13	TRBV7-2	TRBJ1-5	CASSPDRWRPQHF	TGTGCCAGCAGCCCGGACAGGTGGAGGCCCCAGCATTTT
.	.	16	TRBV7-6	TRBJ2-7	CASSPLGGSGPYEQYF	TGTGCCAGCAGCCCCCTGGGGGGAAGTGGACCCTACGAGCAGTACTTC
once	TRBD1	16	TRBV18	TRBJ2-2	CASLRGTGQFTGELFF	TGTGCCAGCTTGCGGGGGACAGGGCAGTTCACCGGGGAGCTGTTTTTT
.	.	14	TRBV28	TRBJ1-5	CASSPSGFHQPQHF	TGTGCCAGCAGTCCTTCAGGTTTCCATCAGCCCCAGCATTTT
.	.	14	TRBV9	TRBJ2-2	CASGQGQNTGELFF	TGTGCCAGCGGGCAGGGGCAGAACACCGGGGAGCTGTTTTTT
.	.	13	TRBV20-1	TRBJ1-5	CSASSREGQPQHF	TGCAGTGCTAGTTCCCGGGAGGGGCAGCCCCAGCATTTT
.	TRBD2	14	TRBV15	TRBJ2-5	CATSRTSNQETQYF	TGTGCCACCAGCAGGACTAGCAACCAAGAGACCCAGTACTTC
.	TRBD2	15	TRBV9	TRBJ2-5	CASSVGPSGGETQYF	TGTGCCAGCAGCGTTGGGCCTTCGGGAGGAGAGACCCAGTACTTC
.	.	13	TRBV29-1	TRBJ2-5	CSVGATSKETQYF	TGCAGCGTTGGAGCGACTAGTAAAGAGACCCAGTACTTC
.	.	19	TRBV3-1/TRBV3-2	TRBJ1-4	CASSQGTARFRSRVEKLFF	TGTGCCAGCAGCCAAGGGACAGCCAGGTTTAGATCCAGGGTTGAAAAACTGTTTTTT
.	.	11	TRBV2	TRBJ1-2	CASTGGYGYTF	TGTGCCAGCACGGGTGGTTATGGCTACACCTTC
.	TRBD1	16	TRBV6-6	TRBJ1-2	CASSYSMKGGSGGYTF	TGTGCCAGCAGTTACTCGATGAAAGGGGGCAGCGGTGGCTACACCTTC
.	.	14	TRBV9	TRBJ2-3	CASSVGVGQDTQYF	TGTGCCAGCAGCGTAGGAGTTGGGCAAGATACGCAGTATTTT
.	TRBD2	15	TRBV14	TRBJ2-7	CASSRSGLAGDEQYF	TGTGCCAGCAGCCGGAGTGGACTAGCGGGAGACGAGCAGTACTTC
.	.	13	TRBV19	TRBJ1-5	CASSMTRHQPQHF	TGTGCCAGTAGTATGACACGCCATCAGCCCCAGCATTTT
.	.	13	TRBV20-1	TRBJ2-2	CSASVTSTGELFF	TGCAGTGCTAGTGTCACGAGCACCGGGGAGCTGTTTTTT
.	TRBD1	15	TRBV5-1	TRBJ2-7	CASSPGPDRAYEQYF	TGCGCCAGCAGCCCCGGACCGGACAGGGCCTACGAGCAGTACTTC
.	.	16	TRBV7-2	TRBJ2-3	CASSLGTAGYEDTQYF	TGTGCCAGCAGCCTCGGGACTGCGGGGTATGAAGATACGCAGTATTTT
.	.	13	TRBV29-1	TRBJ1-1	CSASGERGTEAFF	TGCAGCGCCAGTGGGGAACGGGGCACTGAAGCTTTCTTT
.	TRBD1	12	TRBV28	TRBJ1-2	CASSDRAGGYTF	TGTGCCAGCAGTGACAGGGCGGGAGGCTACACCTTC
.	.	15	TRBV11-2	TRBJ2-3	CASSLVGYREDTQYF	TGTGCCAGCAGCTTAGTGGGATATAGGGAGGATACGCAGTATTTT
once	TRBD2	17	TRBV7-2	TRBJ2-1	CASSTIPLAGGQNEQFF	TGTGCCAGCAGCACAATCCCATTAGCGGGGGGGCAAAATGAGCAGTTCTTC
.	TRBD1	14	TRBV2	TRBJ2-3	CASSETGNADTQYF	TGTGCCAGCAGTGAGACAGGGAACGCAGATACGCAGTATTTT
.	.	15	TRBV11-2	TRBJ1-1	CASSFTQGSNTEAFF	TGTGCCAGCAGCTTCACACAGGGCTCCAACACTGAAGCTTTCTTT
.	.	16	TRBV11-2	TRBJ1-1	CASSLDSQGKNTEAFF	TGTGCCAGCAGCTTAGATTCTCAGGGGAAGAACACTGAAGCTTTCTTT
.	.	13	TRBV6-5	TRBJ1-5	CASRRDKGQPQHF	TGTGCCAGCAGGAGGGACAAAGGTCAGCCCCAGCATTTT
.	.	14	TRBV14	TRBJ1-1	CASSQVAVNTEAFF	TGTGCCAGCAGCCAGGTCGCGGTGAACACTGAAGCTTTCTTT
.	.	14	TRBV20-1	TRBJ2-3	CSASAVERADTQYF	TGCAGTGCTAGTGCCGTAGAACGCGCAGATACGCAGTATTTT
.	TRBD2	16	TRBV5-1	TRBJ2-1	CASSPTSGANYNEQFF	TGCGCCAGCAGCCCGACTAGCGGGGCGAACTACAATGAGCAGTTCTTC
.	.	15	TRBV9	TRBJ2-6	CASGSSGYGANVLTF	TGTGCCAGCGGTTCTTCAGGGTATGGGGCCAACGTCCTGACTTTC
.	.	15	TRBV7-2	TRBJ2-5	CASSLSWGGGETQYF	TGTGCCAGCAGCTTATCTTGGGGGGGCGGAGAGACCCAGTACTTC
.	TRBD1	16	TRBV3-1/TRBV3-2	TRBJ1-2	CASSQETGRALYGYTF	TGTGCCAGCAGCCAAGAGACAGGGCGGGCGCTATACGGCTACACCTTC
once	TRBD2	17	TRBV6-2/TRBV6-3	TRBJ2-7	CASSYAPGAGAPYEQYF	TGTGCCAGCAGTTACGCCCCGGGAGCGGGGGCCCCCTACGAGCAGTACTTC
.	.	14	TRBV6-2/TRBV6-3	TRBJ1-1	CASSYSRVYTEAFF	TGTGCCAGCAGTTACTCGAGGGTGTACACTGAAGCTTTCTTT
.	.	18	TRBV11-2	TRBJ2-2	CASSLVGGPSGYTGELFF	TGTGCCAGCAGCTTAGTGGGGGGACCAAGCGGGTACACCGGGGAGCTGTTTTTT
.	TRBD1	19	TRBV7-2	TRBJ1-5	CASSLRTGGPGMSNQPQHF	TGTGCCAGCAGCTTAAGGACAGGGGGCCCAGGAATGAGCAATCAGCCCCAGCATTTT
.	.	14	TRBV3-1/TRBV3-2	TRBJ1-1	CASSQVTGIAEAFF	TGTGCCAGCAGCCAAGTAACCGGGATCGCTGAAGCTTTCTTT
.	TRBD1	16	TRBV15	TRBJ2-5	CATSRQQGAGVETQYF	TGTGCCACCAGCAGACAACAGGGGGCCGGAGTGGAGACCCAGTACTTC
.	TRBD1	16	TRBV27	TRBJ1-6	CASGRTGGPYNSPLHF	TGTGCCAGCGGCCGGACAGGGGGACCCTATAATTCACCCCTCCACTTT